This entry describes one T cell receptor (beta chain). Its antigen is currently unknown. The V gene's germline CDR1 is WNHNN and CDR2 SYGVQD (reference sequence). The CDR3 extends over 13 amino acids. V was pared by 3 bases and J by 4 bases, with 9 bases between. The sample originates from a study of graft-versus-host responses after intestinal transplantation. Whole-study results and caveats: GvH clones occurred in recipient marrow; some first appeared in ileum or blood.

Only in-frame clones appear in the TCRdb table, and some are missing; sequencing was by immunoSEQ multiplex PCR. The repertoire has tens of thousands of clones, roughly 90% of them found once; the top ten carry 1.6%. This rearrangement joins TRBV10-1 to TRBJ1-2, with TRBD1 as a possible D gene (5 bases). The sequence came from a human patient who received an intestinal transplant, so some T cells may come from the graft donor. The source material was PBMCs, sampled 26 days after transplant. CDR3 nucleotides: TGCGCCAGCAGTGATGGGGGGGGCTATGGCTACACCTTC. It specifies CASSDGGGYGYTF.